One and the same sample provided the 10 T cell receptor beta chains below, sequenced in a study of Ad26.COV2.S vaccination and SARS-CoV-2 variants. Using immunoSEQ multiplex PCR, the repertoire was profiled, and TCRdb retains in-frame clones only, with some absent. Among about 350,000 clones listed, approximately 90% were seen once. Treatment defined: about 20 received Ad26.COV2.S at low or high dose, single or two shots; about 5 received placebo; per-sample allocation not given. Day 63 after the first injection of vaccine or placebo was the sampling time. The sequenced sample was peripheral blood, obtained in a trial of Ad26.COV2.S vaccine versus placebo. These receptors came from a person between 18 and 65 years old who received the Ad26.COV2.S COVID-19 vaccine or a placebo.

The chain employs TRBV18 and TRBJ1-2, with D uncertain. V lost 2 bases and J lost 5, with 18 bases in between. Germline V gene sequence: CDR1 KGHSH, CDR2 LQKENI. CDR3 length: 16 amino acids. The CDR3 protein is CASSPMNYEASYGYTF. CDR3 sequence (DNA): TGTGCCAGCTCACCAATGAATTACGAGGCCAGTTATGGCTACACCTTC.

This chain joins TRBV5-1 and TRBJ1-2; TRBD1 matches at 8 bases. The V gene's germline CDR1 is SGHRS and CDR2 YFSETQ. J was trimmed by 4 bases and V by 1 base; bases with no gene match: 12. This CDR3 spans 17 amino acids. This chain's CDR3 is CASSLSGGDGPGYGYTF. DNA of the CDR3: TGCGCCAGCAGCTTGTCAGGGGGCGATGGGCCGGGCTATGGCTACACCTTC.

V is TRBV27 and J is TRBJ2-1; TRBD2 agrees at 8 bases. This CDR3 is built from 17 residues. The V gene end was trimmed by 5 bases and the J gene end by 0 bases; junction bases not matched to a gene: 9. CDR1 and CDR2 from the germline V gene are MNHEY and SMNVEV (reference sequence). The CDR3, as DNA: TGTGCCAGCAGTAACAGCGGGGGTGTGAGCTCCTACAATGAGCAGTTCTTC. The encoded protein is CASSNSGGVSSYNEQFF.

This chain connects TRBV6-1 to TRBJ1-2; a weak D match, TRBD1 (6 bases). Per germline, CDR1 MNHNS and CDR2 SASEGT. Trimming removed 3 bases from V and 4 bases from J, with 15 bases in between. The CDR3 has 15 amino acids. The chain's CDR3 is CASSDPGEGPYGYTF. CDR3 DNA: TGTGCCAGCAGTGACCCAGGGGAAGGGCCCTATGGCTACACCTTC.

The rearrangement joins TRBV24-1 to TRBJ1-2; D unresolved. Germline V gene data show CDR1 as KGHDR and CDR2 as SFDVKD. Between the trimmed V and J ends, which lost 8 bases and 5 bases, there was a span of 17 bases. The CDR3 consists of 14 residues. CDR3 loop: CATNSGQLPYGYTF. The CDR3 DNA sequence: TGTGCCACCAACTCCGGGCAGCTGCCTTATGGCTACACCTTC.

V usage is TRBV18 and J usage is TRBJ1-5, with D perhaps matching TRBD1 (5 bases). Deletions cut 5 bases from V and 4 bases from J, with 12 bases between. This CDR3 is 14 amino acids long. CDR1 is KGHSH, CDR2 LQKENI, per germline. CDR3 protein: CASSMGLGNQPQHF. The CDR3 nucleotides read TGTGCCAGCTCAATGGGACTAGGGAATCAGCCCCAGCATTTT.

The rearrangement joins TRBV24-1 to TRBJ1-5; TRBD1 aligns across 11 bases. Germline lookup yields CDR1 KGHDR and CDR2 SFDVKD. V gave up 2 bases and J gave up 5 bases; unmatched junction bases: 13. This CDR3 spans 19 amino acids. The CDR3 bases are TGTGCCACCAGTGATTGGGGACAGGGGGACCCCCGAGGGGATCAGCCCCAGCATTTT. This encodes CATSDWGQGDPRGDQPQHF.

V gene TRBV7-8 combines with J gene TRBJ2-7; D gene uncertain. Trimming removed 1 base at V and 3 bases at J, with 13 bases between. Per the germline V gene, CDR1 is SGHVS and CDR2 is FQNEAQ. The CDR3 is made up of 15 amino acids. For the CDR3, the DNA is TGTGCCAGCAGCTTAGTGCGGATCTCAGGCTACGAGCAGTACTTC. Protein: CASSLVRISGYEQYF.

The chain employs TRBV2 and TRBJ2-2; D is unclear. Germline V gene lookup returns CDR1 SNHLY and CDR2 FYNNEI. The CDR3 has 16 amino acids. V was shortened by 1 base and J by 5 bases, with 14 bases between the two germline ends. CDR3 bases: TGTGCCAGCAGTGAAGAAGGAAGGGCTGGTACCGGGGAGCTGTTTTTT. Translating it yields CASSEEGRAGTGELFF.

The V gene is TRBV11-2, the J gene TRBJ2-6; tentative D call: TRBD2 (6 bases). This CDR3 spans 19 amino acids. The V end was cut by 1 base, the J end by 0 bases, with 16 bases between. The V gene's germline CDR1 is SGHAT and CDR2 FQNNGV. CDR3 coding DNA: TGTGCCAGCAGCTTAGGGCATGCGGGGAAAAGCTCTGGGGCCAACGTCCTGACTTTC. Translating it yields CASSLGHAGKSSGANVLTF.